The rows below give T cell receptor beta chains drawn from one sample of a study of Ad26.COV2.S vaccination and SARS-CoV-2 variants. Generated by immunoSEQ multiplex PCR, the TCRdb table keeps only in-frame clones and is missing some. Among around 300,000 clones listed, approximately 86% were seen once. This specimen was peripheral blood, taken in a trial of Ad26.COV2.S vaccine versus placebo. The receptor set was obtained from a person aged 18 to 65 who received the Ad26.COV2.S COVID-19 vaccine or a placebo. The CDR3 runs from the conserved cysteine through the conserved F or W. The D gene is left open where the match is weak. Size is stated for part of the rows, as once, few or many counts, or as a class when the clone is expanded.

d_call | j_call | cdr3_length | v_call | clone_size | cdr3_aa | cdr3_nt
TRBD2 | TRBJ2-1 | 14 | TRBV7-3 | - | CASSLGQRGNEQFF | TGTGCCAGCAGCTTAGGCCAGCGGGGGAATGAGCAGTTCTTC
- | TRBJ1-4 | 15 | TRBV2 | - | CASSELRTRDEKLFF | TGTGCCAGCAGTGAACTCCGGACACGGGATGAAAAACTGTTTTTT
TRBD1 | TRBJ1-1 | 13 | TRBV28 | - | CASSVQGPTEAFF | TGTGCCAGCAGCGTACAGGGGCCAACTGAAGCTTTCTTT
- | TRBJ1-5 | 18 | TRBV19 | - | CASSTVGHPSGSNQPQHF | TGTGCCAGTAGTACGGTGGGGCATCCTAGTGGAAGCAATCAGCCCCAGCATTTT
- | TRBJ1-1 | 16 | TRBV27 | - | CASSTIALVGNTEAFF | TGTGCCAGCAGTACAATAGCCTTGGTGGGGAACACTGAAGCTTTCTTT
- | TRBJ2-5 | 15 | TRBV27 | - | CASSFFGGGAGTQYF | TGTGCCAGCAGTTTTTTTGGGGGGGGCGCCGGGACCCAGTACTTC
TRBD1 | TRBJ1-1 | 15 | TRBV2 | many | CASSEDRGRGTEAFF | TGTGCCAGCAGTGAGGACAGGGGACGGGGGACTGAAGCTTTCTTT
- | TRBJ1-5 | 13 | TRBV27 | - | CASSLTLNQPQHF | TGTGCCAGCAGTTTAACCCTCAATCAGCCCCAGCATTTT
- | TRBJ2-7 | 14 | TRBV30 | - | CASSPGAGNYEQYF | TGTGCCTCCTCCCCGGGGGCGGGAAATTACGAGCAGTACTTC
TRBD1 | TRBJ1-5 | 15 | TRBV6-6 | - | CASGTGGVSNQPQHF | TGTGCCAGCGGGACAGGGGGCGTTAGCAATCAGCCCCAGCATTTT
- | TRBJ1-1 | 14 | TRBV19 | - | CASSILGQTTEAFF | TGTGCCAGTAGTATTCTCGGACAAACTACTGAAGCTTTCTTT
- | TRBJ2-3 | 18 | TRBV21-1 | - | CASSFPRDRGFDTDTQYF | TGTGCCAGCAGCTTCCCCCGGGACAGGGGATTTGACACAGATACGCAGTATTTT
TRBD1 | TRBJ1-1 | 15 | TRBV28 | - | CASSLSRQGTAEAFF | TGTGCCAGCAGTTTAAGTCGACAGGGGACCGCTGAAGCTTTCTTT
- | TRBJ1-5 | 15 | TRBV28 | - | CASSRIEYGNQPQHF | TGTGCCAGCAGTCGGATAGAATACGGCAATCAGCCCCAGCATTTT
- | TRBJ1-4 | 15 | TRBV7-9 | - | CASSPRGESNEKLFF | TGTGCCAGCAGCCCCAGGGGTGAATCTAATGAAAAACTGTTTTTT
- | TRBJ2-1 | 11 | TRBV29-1 | - | CSTVVYNEQFF | TGCAGCACAGTAGTCTACAATGAGCAGTTCTTC
TRBD2 | TRBJ2-1 | 15 | TRBV7-3 | - | CASSRIAGANNEQFF | TGTGCCAGCAGCCGAATAGCGGGAGCAAACAATGAGCAGTTCTTC
TRBD2 | TRBJ2-5 | 14 | TRBV5-1 | - | CASSPRTSGETQYF | TGCGCCAGCAGCCCGAGGACTAGCGGAGAGACCCAGTACTTC
- | TRBJ2-1 | 15 | TRBV29-1 | - | CNVEVWFSSYNEQFF | TGCAACGTTGAAGTTTGGTTCAGCTCCTACAATGAGCAGTTCTTC
- | TRBJ1-5 | 15 | TRBV27 | - | CASSLSGVGNQPQHF | TGTGCCAGCAGTTTATCAGGGGTTGGGAATCAGCCCCAGCATTTT
- | TRBJ2-5 | 12 | TRBV6-5 | - | CASRTAERAQYF | TGTGCCAGCAGGACGGCGGAGAGAGCCCAGTACTTC
- | TRBJ2-2 | 12 | TRBV5-1 | - | CAGRSNTGELFF | TGCGCCGGCAGATCGAACACCGGGGAGCTGTTTTTT
- | TRBJ2-5 | 14 | TRBV18 | few | CASSPGGPQETQYF | TGTGCCAGCTCACCAGGGGGCCCCCAAGAGACCCAGTACTTC
TRBD1 | TRBJ2-2 | 15 | TRBV7-7 | - | CASSVQGANTGELFF | TGTGCTAGCAGCGTTCAGGGGGCTAACACCGGGGAGCTGTTTTTT
- | TRBJ2-2 | 16 | TRBV6-2/TRBV6-3 | many | CASSARTKTNTGELFF | TGTGCCAGCAGTGCCCGGACAAAAACGAACACCGGGGAGCTGTTTTTT
TRBD1 | TRBJ1-1 | 15 | TRBV19 | once | CASSWRQGAENEAFF | TGTGCCAGTAGCTGGAGACAGGGGGCCGAAAATGAAGCTTTCTTT
TRBD1 | TRBJ2-7 | 15 | TRBV19 | once | CASSPTTGGLYEQYF | TGTGCCAGTAGTCCTACAACAGGGGGCCTCTACGAGCAGTACTTC
- | TRBJ2-5 | 11 | TRBV29-1 | - | CSVAGSGTQYF | TGCAGCGTTGCAGGGTCAGGGACCCAGTACTTC
- | TRBJ1-2 | 13 | TRBV10-3 | - | CAIRRQINYGYTF | TGTGCCATCAGGAGACAGATTAACTATGGCTACACCTTC
TRBD1 | TRBJ1-6 | 15 | TRBV27 | - | CASSRTGNSHSPLHF | TGTGCCAGCAGTCGGACAGGGAATTCGCATTCACCCCTCCACTTT
- | TRBJ1-5 | 12 | TRBV7-2 | - | CASSSTNQPQHF | TGTGCCAGCAGCTCCACTAATCAGCCCCAGCATTTT
- | TRBJ2-3 | 14 | TRBV19 | - | CASSQHPRDEAQYF | TGTGCCAGTTCCCAACATCCACGGGATGAGGCGCAGTATTTT
TRBD1 | TRBJ1-2 | 15 | TRBV5-4 | few | CASSFRDRGDYGYTF | TGTGCCAGCAGCTTCCGGGACAGGGGAGACTATGGCTACACCTTC
- | TRBJ2-3 | 15 | TRBV5-4 | - | CASSLGQTRTDTQYF | TGTGCCAGCAGCTTAGGCCAAACACGAACAGATACGCAGTATTTT
- | TRBJ2-7 | 12 | TRBV27 | once | CASGPHSEGPLF | TGTGCCAGCGGGCCCCATTCGGAGGGACCGTTATTC
TRBD1 | TRBJ2-7 | 14 | TRBV3-1/TRBV3-2 | - | CASSYSGQSAKQYF | TGTGCCAGCAGCTACTCGGGACAGTCCGCCAAGCAGTACTTC
- | TRBJ2-2 | 16 | TRBV5-4 | once | CASKPPGLENTGELFF | TGTGCCAGTAAACCCCCGGGACTCGAAAACACCGGGGAGCTGTTTTTT